One sample yielded the 25 T cell receptor beta chains listed below, sequenced in a study of shared clonotypes between healthy human individuals. TCRdb's table, derived via immunoSEQ multiplex PCR, lists solely in-frame clones and lacks some. The sample has 180,000 or so clones, about 93% seen once. The sequencing sample was made of naive CD4+ T cells sorted from blood. Documented subset: CD45RA+ positively selected. Receptors were obtained from a woman aged 25 to 45 in good health.

The chain is built from TRBV28 and TRBJ1-2; 12 bases agree with TRBD1. The CDR3 is 12 residues long. Germline loops: CDR1 MDHEN, CDR2 SYDVKM. Trimming at V came to 10 bases and at J to 8 bases, leaving 5 bases not matched to a gene. This chain's CDR3 is CATGTGGWGYTF. The CDR3 DNA reads as TGTGCCACCGGGACAGGGGGCTGGGGCTACACCTTC.

This clone has only one observation. The V and J genes are TRBV28 and TRBJ2-1, with 10 bases aligning to TRBD2. Trimming at V came to 6 bases and at J to 6 bases, leaving 5 bases not matched to a gene. CDR1 is MDHEN, CDR2 SYDVKM, per germline. This CDR3 has 14 residues. The CDR3: CASSLAGDSNEQFF. The CDR3 DNA is TGTGCCAGCAGCCTAGCGGGAGATTCCAATGAGCAGTTCTTC.

The chain joins TRBV5-1 to TRBJ1-1; D is unclear. Germline CDR1 reads SGHRS; CDR2 reads YFSETQ. Trimming removed 0 bases at V and 3 bases at J, with 12 bases between. The CDR3 consists of 15 residues. The CDR3 protein is CASSLGGPGHTEAFF. The CDR3 region has the DNA TGCGCCAGCAGCTTGGGAGGCCCCGGTCACACTGAAGCTTTCTTT.

The sample holds one count of this clone. J is TRBJ2-5 and V is TRBV18; 8 bases match TRBD1. The germline gives CDR1 KGHSH, CDR2 LQKENI. CDR3 length: 14 residues. Trimming at V came to 0 bases and at J to 11 bases, leaving 8 bases not matched to a gene. CDR3 region: CASSPPPGGEEQYF. DNA of the CDR3: TGTGCCAGCTCACCACCCCCAGGGGGCGAAGAGCAGTACTTC. The variable domain in full, with the rest retrieved from reference TRBV18 and TRBJ2-5, is NAGVMQNPRHLVRRRGQEARLRCSPMKGHSHVYWYRQLPEEGLKFMVYLQKENIIDESGMPKERFSAEFPKEGPSILRIQQVVRGDSAAYFCASSPPPGGEEQYFGPGTRLLVL.

The chain has TRBV7-2 and TRBJ1-1; tentatively, D is TRBD1 (5 bases). The CDR3 spans 18 residues. Trimming removed 5 bases from V and 1 base from J, with 23 bases in between. Germline lookup yields CDR1 SGHTA and CDR2 FQGNSA. CDR3 loop: CASSPVGGRWSRNTEAFF. The CDR3 DNA reads TGTGCCAGCAGCCCAGTGGGGGGAAGGTGGTCGCGGAACACTGAAGCTTTCTTT.

The chain joins TRBV2 to TRBJ2-5; TRBD1 agrees at 7 bases. Germline values: CDR1 SNHLY, CDR2 FYNNEI. The junction had 8 bases not matched to a gene; V was cut back by 6 bases and J by 10 bases. The CDR3 runs to 12 residues. The CDR3 bases are TGTGCCAGCAGCACACAGGGGCGACTCCAGTACTTC. Translating it yields CASSTQGRLQYF.

The gene calls are TRBV7-3 and TRBJ1-2, with D tentatively TRBD1 (6 bases). Trimming took 2 bases from V and 8 from J, leaving 12 bases between them. The CDR3 totals 13 residues. Per germline, CDR1 SGHTA and CDR2 FQGTGA. The CDR3, as DNA: TGTGCCAGCAGCTTATCACAGGGCACCGGCTACACCTTC. As protein: CASSLSQGTGYTF.

The rearrangement links TRBV18 to TRBJ1-2; TRBD1 aligns across 7 bases. This CDR3 has 16 amino acids. CDR1 and CDR2 from the germline V gene are KGHSH and LQKENI. Trimming cost V 2 bases and J 7 bases; bases outside gene matches: 13. The CDR3 sequence is CASSPGGLEGAGGYTF. The CDR3 region has the DNA TGTGCCAGCTCACCAGGAGGATTGGAGGGGGCGGGTGGCTACACCTTC.

This sequence joins TRBV15 and TRBJ2-4; no clear D. The CDR3 is 14 amino acids. V was shortened by 4 bases and J by 2 bases, with 9 bases between the two germline ends. Germline values: CDR1 LNHNV, CDR2 YYDKDF (reference sequence). CDR3 in amino acids: CATSTSGTKNIQYF. CDR3 sequence (DNA): TGTGCCACCAGCACTTCTGGGACCAAAAACATTCAGTACTTC.

This chain uses TRBV4-1 with TRBJ2-7; D possibly corresponds to TRBD2 (5 bases). Germline values: CDR1 MGHRA, CDR2 YSYEKL. The CDR3 length is 15 residues. The V end was cut by 3 bases, the J end by 6 bases, with 18 bases between. The chain's CDR3 is CASSQMDFPVGEQYF. In DNA form, the CDR3 reads TGCGCCAGCAGCCAGATGGACTTCCCCGTGGGCGAGCAGTACTTC.

The chain joins TRBV2 to TRBJ2-7; D ambiguous. Germline CDR1 and CDR2: SNHLY and FYNNEI. Trimming cost V 7 bases and J 2 bases, with 9 bases left between them. The length of the CDR3 is 12 residues. The DNA for the CDR3 is TGTGCCAGCACACCTAGGCCCTACGAGCAGTACTTC. Encoded protein: CASTPRPYEQYF.

The chain is built from TRBV20-1 and TRBJ2-7; D is uncertain. Germline V gene data show CDR1 as DFQATT and CDR2 as SNEGSKA (reference sequence). This CDR3 has 8 amino acids. DNA for the CDR3: TGCCCCAGACCCGAGCAGTACTTC. It is translated as CPRPEQYF.

This clone has a single count. This chain connects TRBV28 to TRBJ1-4; 9 positions match TRBD1. V dropped 5 bases and J dropped 5; count of bases not matched to a gene: 3. CDR3 length equals 14 residues. The germline gives CDR1 MDHEN, CDR2 SYDVKM. The DNA of the CDR3 is TGTGCCAGCAGTGACGACAGGGGGAATGAAAAACTGTTTTTT. It yields the protein CASSDDRGNEKLFF.

This chain connects TRBV2 to TRBJ1-4; 10 nucleotides match TRBD1. This CDR3 has 16 amino acids. V gave up 6 bases and J gave up 0 bases; unmatched junction bases: 4. Germline V lookup: CDR1 SNHLY, CDR2 FYNNEI. In DNA, the CDR3 is TGTGCCAGCAGAAGGGACAGGGGTGCAACTAATGAAAAACTGTTTTTT. It yields the protein CASRRDRGATNEKLFF.

V and J are TRBV5-6 and TRBJ2-7; no clear D. Looked up from germline, CDR1 is SGHDT and CDR2 is YYEEEE. V lost 1 base, J lost 2 bases, and 10 bases lay in between. The CDR3 sequence is 14 residues long. The CDR3: CASSLRRPAYEQYF. CDR3 nucleotides: TGTGCCAGCAGCTTGCGCCGACCCGCCTACGAGCAGTACTTC. Combining the CDR3 with reference TRBV5-6 and TRBJ2-7 gives the whole variable domain DAGVTQSPTHLIKTRGQQVTLRCSPKSGHDTVSWYQQALGQGPQFIFQYYEEEERQRGNFPDRFSGHQFPNYSSELNVNALLLGDSALYLCASSLRRPAYEQYFGPGTRLTVT.

The chain joins TRBV6-5 to TRBJ2-5; the D gene is possibly TRBD2 (6 bases). The CDR3 has 16 amino acids. Looked up from germline, CDR1 is MNHEY and CDR2 is SVGAGI. Trimming shortened V by 1 base and J by 3 bases, and 15 bases separated the two germline ends. CDR3 amino acids: CASSYFAGPKKETQYF. The CDR3 DNA reads as TGTGCCAGCAGTTACTTCGCGGGACCAAAAAAAGAGACCCAGTACTTC.

This clone came up a few times. The chain combines TRBV7-9 with TRBJ1-2; tentative D call: TRBD1 (6 bases). This CDR3 is built from 14 residues. V was pared by 5 bases and J by 4 bases, with 14 bases between. Germline V lookup: CDR1 SEHNR, CDR2 FQNEAQ (reference sequence). CDR3 coding DNA: TGTGCCAGCAGCCTCCCGGACAGCGTCTATGGCTACACCTTC. Residues: CASSLPDSVYGYTF.

This sequence joins TRBV5-4 and TRBJ2-5; no clear D gene. V lost 4 bases, J lost 4 bases, and 20 bases lay in between. CDR1 and CDR2 (germline): SGHNT, YYREEE (reference sequence). The CDR3 runs to 16 residues. The DNA of the CDR3 is TGTGCCAGCAGCCGAGGCGGTGGGGTTTGGGGAGAGACCCAGTACTTC. This gives the protein CASSRGGGVWGETQYF.

The CDR3 bases are TGTGCCAGCAGTTTGGGAGGGGGCGCATGGGTCTATGGCTACACCTTC. It codes for CASSLGGGAWVYGYTF. The chain employs TRBV28 and TRBJ1-2, with 7 bases lining up with TRBD1. Germline loops: CDR1 MDHEN, CDR2 SYDVKM. Unmatched junction bases numbered 11, after V lost 3 bases and J lost 4 bases. The CDR3 runs to 16 residues.

The chain is built from TRBV5-8 and TRBJ2-7; D may be TRBD1 (6 bases). The CDR3 is 13 amino acids. Germline loops: CDR1 SGHTS, CDR2 YDEGEE. Trimming removed 4 bases at V and 3 bases at J, with 11 bases between. CDR3 nucleotide sequence: TGTGCCAGCAGCCGCGGACAGAACTACGAGCAGTACTTC. Its protein is CASSRGQNYEQYF.

This rearrangement joins TRBV6-4 to TRBJ1-2; D remains ambiguous. CDR3 size: 13 residues. Deletions cut 0 bases from V and 4 bases from J, with 6 bases between. The V gene's germline CDR1 is MRHNA and CDR2 SNTAGT. The CDR3 sequence is CASSDSASYGYTF. In DNA form, the CDR3 reads TGTGCCAGCAGTGACTCGGCCAGCTATGGCTACACCTTC.

The chain is built from TRBV9 and TRBJ1-5, with 9 bases fitting TRBD1. V was pared by 4 bases and J by 1 base, with 6 bases of the junction left unmatched. CDR3 length equals 16 residues. Germline V lookup: CDR1 SGDLS, CDR2 YYNGEE. In DNA, the CDR3 is TGTGCCAGCAGCCCGGGACAGGGTTTGAGCAATCAGCCCCAGCATTTT. It codes for CASSPGQGLSNQPQHF.

The V call is TRBV6-1, the J call TRBJ2-7, with TRBD2 as a possible D gene (5 bases). The CDR3 runs 16 residues. Trimming removed 2 bases at V and 0 bases at J, with 14 bases between. Per germline, CDR1 MNHNS and CDR2 SASEGT. The CDR3: CASSEKRSKSSYEQYF. CDR3 in DNA: TGTGCCAGCAGTGAAAAGCGGTCAAAAAGCTCCTACGAGCAGTACTTC.

The chain links TRBV13 to TRBJ2-7; D is ambiguous. V gave up 3 bases and J gave up 0 bases, with 3 bases separating them. The CDR3 is made up of 12 amino acids. CDR1 PRHDT and CDR2 FYEKMQ come from the germline V gene (reference sequence). The CDR3 nucleotides read TGTGCCAGCAGCTTGAGCTCCTACGAGCAGTACTTC. This sequence encodes CASSLSSYEQYF.

V usage is TRBV6-1 and J usage is TRBJ1-1; tentatively, D is TRBD1 (6 bases). V lost 4 bases to trimming and J lost 7 bases, with 16 bases between them. The CDR3 consists of 14 residues. CDR1 and CDR2 from the germline V gene are MNHNS and SASEGT. The CDR3 DNA reads TGTGCCAGCAGTGGGCACAGGGTTTTGAATGAAGCTTTCTTT. Translated, it gives CASSGHRVLNEAFF.